The rows below give T cell receptor beta chains drawn from one sample of a study of shared clonotypes between healthy human individuals. This table comes from immunoSEQ multiplex PCR, and its TCRdb copy is limited to in-frame clones, with some not included. The repertoire has more than 900,000 clones, about 84% of them found once; the top ten carry 0.55% to 0.7%. What was sequenced was memory CD4+ T cells from PBMCs. The receptors come from a man between 18 and 29 years old in good health. Some clones in this sample may be carry-over from other donors' samples. Each CDR3 is given with its conserved first and last residue. Fields, in order: D gene, clone size, J gene, V gene, CDR3 DNA, CDR3 protein. The D gene is left open where the match is weak. The size entry is marked missing in some rows and otherwise reads once, few, many or a size class.

. . TRBJ2-6 TRBV7-6 TGTGCCAGCAGCTTAGAGGGGAGCAACTCTGGGGCCAACGTCCTGACTTTC CASSLEGSNSGANVLTF
. . TRBJ2-7 TRBV28 TGTGCCAGCAGTTTAGGGTCGAGCTACGAGCAGTACTTC CASSLGSSYEQYF
. few TRBJ1-2 TRBV30 TGTGCCTGCTCCCCCCAGGGAGCTGGCTATGGCTACACCTTC CACSPQGAGYGYTF
TRBD2 many TRBJ2-1 TRBV11-2 TGTGCCAGCAGCAAGGGGACTAGCGGATACAATGAGCAGTTCTTC CASSKGTSGYNEQFF
TRBD1 few TRBJ2-1 TRBV4-1 TGCGCCAGCAGCTCCCAAACCGGGACAGGGAAAGAGCAGTTCTTC CASSSQTGTGKEQFF
TRBD2 few TRBJ2-7 TRBV6-5 TGTGCCAGCAGGAAGACTAGCGGGAGCTACGAGCAGTACTTC CASRKTSGSYEQYF
. . TRBJ2-2 TRBV4-3 TGCGCCAGCAGCCCGACCCCAGTTACCGGGGAGCTGTTTTTT CASSPTPVTGELFF
. . TRBJ2-3 TRBV6-1 TGTGCCAGCAAGGGGACTGGGGGACCAGATACGCAGTATTTT CASKGTGGPDTQYF
TRBD1 . TRBJ2-3 TRBV5-1 TGCGCCAGCAGCTTTGACAGGGCTGAAGATACGCAGTATTTT CASSFDRAEDTQYF
. . TRBJ2-2 TRBV5-1 TGCGCCAGCAGCCTCCCGGCCGGAGTCACCGGGGAGCTGTTTTTT CASSLPAGVTGELFF
. . TRBJ1-1 TRBV30 TGTGCCTGGAGTGTGGGACTTCAGAACACTGAAGCTTTCTTT CAWSVGLQNTEAFF
. . TRBJ1-2 TRBV18 TGTGCCAGCTCATACGACCCGGGGTATGCTAACTATGGCTACACCTTC CASSYDPGYANYGYTF
. few TRBJ2-3 TRBV10-3 TGTGCCATCAGACAGGGACTGCCCACAGATACGCAGTATTTT CAIRQGLPTDTQYF
. . TRBJ2-1 TRBV27 TGTGCCAGCAGTCCTAGGGACTCCATAGGCGGTGAGCAGTTCTTC CASSPRDSIGGEQFF
TRBD2 few TRBJ2-1 TRBV7-6 TGTGCCAGCAGCTTAGCATCCCCTAGCGGGAGTGCTAATGAGCAGTTCTTC CASSLASPSGSANEQFF
. . TRBJ2-1 TRBV29-1 TGCAGCGTTGAAGATCCGGGGCCCAGCTCCTACAATGAGCAGTTCTTC CSVEDPGPSSYNEQFF
TRBD2 . TRBJ2-5 TRBV30 TGTGCCTCCAGCCCAAGGGAGATAGCGGGAGGTGTCGAGACCCAGTACTTC CASSPREIAGGVETQYF
. . TRBJ1-2 TRBV29-1 TGCAGCGTTGATGGGGGTGGCTACACCTTC CSVDGGGYTF
TRBD1 . TRBJ1-5 TRBV2 TGTGCCAGCAGCCAAGGACAGGGCCTAGTGCGGAATCAGCCCCAGCATTTT CASSQGQGLVRNQPQHF
. . TRBJ2-6 TRBV7-2 TGTGCCAGCAATCCTTCTGGGGCCAACGTCCTGACTTTC CASNPSGANVLTF
. . TRBJ2-6 TRBV7-3 TGTGCCAGCAGCTTATTCGATGGATCCAACGTCCTGACTTTC CASSLFDGSNVLTF
. . TRBJ2-2 TRBV11-3 TGTGCCAGCAGAAAAGGGGGTTCGAACACCGGGGAGCTGTTTTTT CASRKGGSNTGELFF
. . TRBJ2-5 TRBV10-2 TGCGCCAGCAGTGACCCAGGCGGGACCTTCCAAGAGACCCAGTACTTC CASSDPGGTFQETQYF
. . TRBJ2-2 TRBV19 TGTGCCAGTTCTAGGGGGGCCTCCAACACCGGGGAGCTGTTTTTT CASSRGASNTGELFF
TRBD1 once TRBJ1-1 TRBV6-6 TGTGCCAGCAGTTACGCGGGACAGCTGAACACTGAAGCTTTCTTT CASSYAGQLNTEAFF
TRBD2 . TRBJ2-1 TRBV5-1 TGCGCCAGCAGCCCCCTAGCGGTTGGGGAATACAATGAGCAGTTCTTC CASSPLAVGEYNEQFF
. . TRBJ2-5 TRBV7-9 TGTGCCAGCAGCTTGTACAGTAGGCGCCAAGAGACCCAGTACTTC CASSLYSRRQETQYF
TRBD2 . TRBJ2-5 TRBV2 TGTGCCAGCAGTGAACCTAGCGGGCGAGAGGGGCAGTACTTC CASSEPSGREGQYF
. . TRBJ2-7 TRBV18 TGTGCCAGCTCACCAGCTTTGGGCTACGAGCAGTACTTC CASSPALGYEQYF
TRBD2 few TRBJ2-7 TRBV5-1 TGCGCCAGCAGAGCGGGAGCTACCTCCTACGAGCAGTACTTC CASRAGATSYEQYF
. . TRBJ1-5 TRBV2 TGTGCCAGCAAAAATATGGGCAATCAGCCCCAGCATTTT CASKNMGNQPQHF
. . TRBJ1-3 TRBV7-6 TGTGCCAGCAGCTTAGACAGAGGAAACACCATATATTTT CASSLDRGNTIYF
. . TRBJ2-2 TRBV25-1 TGTGCCAGCAGTGGAATTGGGTGGGAGCTGTTTTTT CASSGIGWELFF
. . TRBJ1-4 TRBV5-4 TGTGCCAGCAGCTTGGTGGCGGGGGAAAAACTGTTTTTT CASSLVAGEKLFF
. . TRBJ1-1 TRBV5-6 TGTGCCAGCAGCTGGGCCAACACTGAAGCTTTCTTT CASSWANTEAFF
. . TRBJ2-1 TRBV7-2 TGTGCCAGCAGCTTAGGAGTAGTATACAATGAGCAGTTCTTC CASSLGVVYNEQFF
TRBD2 . TRBJ2-3 TRBV28 TGTGCCAGCAGTCCCCGGGGGGGAGGTCGCGGCACAGATACGCAGTATTTT CASSPRGGGRGTDTQYF
TRBD1 . TRBJ1-5 TRBV19 TGTGCCAGTAGTGTATCCCCTTGGGACAGGGGGAAGAGCAATCAGCCCCAGCATTTT CASSVSPWDRGKSNQPQHF
. . TRBJ2-5 TRBV19 TGTGCCAGTAGTATAGGCCCGTCCCAAGAGACCCAGTACTTC CASSIGPSQETQYF
. . TRBJ2-3 TRBV5-1 TGCGCCAGCAGCTTTTCGGGCTACAACACAGATACGCAGTATTTT CASSFSGYNTDTQYF
. . TRBJ2-1 TRBV5-4 TGTGCCAGCAGCTTGGTAGTGGGCAGCGGGTCGGGCAATGAGCAGTTCTTC CASSLVVGSGSGNEQFF
TRBD1 many TRBJ1-1 TRBV9 TGTGCCAGCAGCCCCATAACAGGGGGCCCCACTGAAGCTTTCTTT CASSPITGGPTEAFF
. . TRBJ2-2 TRBV18 TGTGCCAGCTCACCACTTAGTCTCACGAACACCGGGGAGCTGTTTTTT CASSPLSLTNTGELFF
. once TRBJ1-2 TRBV28 TGTGCCAGCAGTCTCTACAGCCGTGGCTACACCTTC CASSLYSRGYTF
TRBD2 . TRBJ2-3 TRBV10-3 TGTGCCACCATCTATGGACTAGCGAGAGGAGATACGCAGTATTTT CATIYGLARGDTQYF
. . TRBJ1-6 TRBV2 TGTGCCAGCTCAGCAGGGGCAGGGTCTAATTCGCCCCTCCACTTT CASSAGAGSNSPLHF
. . TRBJ1-1 TRBV29-1 TGCAGCGTTGAGGCGATTTTGTATGCTGAAGCTTTCTTT CSVEAILYAEAFF
TRBD2 . TRBJ2-5 TRBV7-3 TGTGCCAGCGGACTAGCGGGAGGACGGGGCCAAGAGACCCAGTACTTC CASGLAGGRGQETQYF
. . TRBJ1-2 TRBV18 TGTGCCAGCTCGGAGGGAAGCCAGGGATATGGCTACACCTTC CASSEGSQGYGYTF
. . TRBJ2-1 TRBV28 TGTGCCAGCAGTTTGGCGGCACAGGGACAAACGTACAATGAGCAGTTCTTC CASSLAAQGQTYNEQFF
TRBD1 . TRBJ2-2 TRBV2 TGTGCCAGCGTTGAATCAGGGGGCCCCCAGAACACCGGGGAGCTGTTTTTT CASVESGGPQNTGELFF
. . TRBJ1-1 TRBV7-6 TGTGCCAGCAGCGTCAAGGGTTGGAACACTGAAGCTTTCTTT CASSVKGWNTEAFF
TRBD1 . TRBJ1-2 TRBV5-1 TGCGCCAGCAGCTTGGACGGGACAGGGGATGGCTACACCTTC CASSLDGTGDGYTF